This TCR beta chain was recovered during a study of response to subunit inactivated influenza vaccine. Findings and limits, study-wide: Authors suggested each seasonal flu vaccination may recruit only limited numbers of new T cells.

TCRdb called the RT-PCR reads again in MiXCR, with one record for every CDR3 protein. The data contain hundreds of thousands of distinct CDR3 sequences, approximately 17% of them singletons. Trimming removed 5 bases from V and 4 bases from J, with 11 bases in between. CDR1 is SGHTA, CDR2 FQGNSA, per germline. This CDR3 spans 14 amino acids. As to this clonotype: Its antigen is not identified.

The sequence came from a man aged 45-60 years who received an inactivated influenza vaccine. Material: PBMCs from blood, obtained roughly 5 days after vaccination. The chain uses TRBV7-2 and TRBJ2-2, with unresolved D. The DNA of the CDR3 is TGTGCCAGCAGCCCCGGTGTCGGCACCGGGGAGCTGTTTTTT. Its protein product is CASSPGVGTGELFF.